The entry that follows covers one T cell receptor beta chain sequence. In the original workflow: Quantification of nucleated cells was approximated via reference gene primer amplification. TCRdb's copy holds only in-frame clones and misses some; the assay was immunoSEQ multiplex PCR. V and J calls and clone size are copied from that table; D and trimming were computed from the DNA. Altogether 150,000 to 250,000 clones are present, around 90% being singletons, with the ten largest covering approximately 2.4%. The germline CDR1 and CDR2 sequences are SNHLY and FYNNEI. Trimming left V 4 bases short and J 8 bases short, with 12 bases between. This CDR3 comprises 13 residues. This entry comes from a study of blood T cell repertoires in COVID-19. Study in general: Samples representing acute and convalescent COVID-19 were sourced from the United States, Italy and Spain.

Clinical history as reported by participants underpinned cohort assignment. What the recovered Cohort 3 donors had was two negative PCRs, clearance, or symptom resolution. The sequenced sample consisted of PBMCs or T cells enriched from blood (not recorded which). This clonotype was sampled from a young woman who had recovered from COVID-19. This chain joins TRBV2 and TRBJ2-1, with TRBD1 as a possible D gene (5 bases). CDR3 in amino acids: CASSGSGIDEQFF. The CDR3 DNA reads as TGTGCCAGCAGTGGGTCAGGGATAGATGAGCAGTTCTTC.